These T cell receptor beta chains were read from a single sample in a study of blood T cell repertoires in COVID-19. Libraries were prepared by immunoSEQ multiplex PCR; TCRdb keeps only in-frame clonotypes and omits some of them. The sample consists of 15,000 to 20,000 clones, around 84% of them appearing once. Sequenced sample: peripheral blood. These receptors were collected from a human donor with active COVID-19. The donor label of this sample is uncertain. Each CDR3 is given with its conserved first and last residue. Each record gives: D gene, clone size, J gene, V gene, CDR3 DNA, CDR3 protein. A D gene is named only where the DNA matches it firmly. Rows may omit the clone size; those that give it use once, few, many or a size class.

TRBD2 | - | TRBJ2-1 | TRBV5-5 | TGTGCCGGCAGCTTGGGTAGCGGGAGGCTGAACAATGAGCAGTTCTTC | CAGSLGSGRLNNEQFF
TRBD2 | once | TRBJ2-5 | TRBV28 | TGTGCCAGCAGTCCCCGGGGAGCGGGGCAGGAAGAGACCCAGTACTTC | CASSPRGAGQEETQYF
TRBD1 | - | TRBJ1-1 | TRBV19 | TGTGCCAGTAGAGTGACAGGGGTGGCTTTCTTT | CASRVTGVAFF
- | - | TRBJ2-3 | TRBV4-1 | TGCGCCAGCAGCCGGGCTAGCGTGAGGACAGATACGCAGTATTTT | CASSRASVRTDTQYF
TRBD2 | - | TRBJ2-1 | TRBV19 | TGTGCCAGTACTAATCTAGCGGGCGCCCACAATGAGCAGTTCTTC | CASTNLAGAHNEQFF
- | - | TRBJ2-4 | TRBV6-4 | TGTGCCAGGGATAAAAGCAGGGTCGGAGCCAAAAACATTCAGTACTTC | CARDKSRVGAKNIQYF
TRBD1 | once | TRBJ1-1 | TRBV7-8 | TGTGCCAGCAGCTCCGGACAGGGGCGCGGAGCTTTCTTT | CASSSGQGRGAFF
TRBD2 | once | TRBJ2-3 | TRBV6-2/TRBV6-3 | TGTGCCAGCAGTTACGGACTAGCGTCAGATACGCAGTATTTT | CASSYGLASDTQYF
TRBD2 | - | TRBJ2-1 | TRBV3-1/TRBV3-2 | TGTGCCAGCAGCCCCAGCGGGGGGGCCTTGTATGAGCAGTTCTTC | CASSPSGGALYEQFF
TRBD1 | - | TRBJ2-3 | TRBV9 | TGTGCCAGCAGCGTACAGGACAGGGGGACAGATACGCAGTATTTT | CASSVQDRGTDTQYF
- | - | TRBJ2-2 | TRBV19 | TGTGCCAGTAGTATTCAGTCAGGGCGCACCGGGGAGCTGTTTTTT | CASSIQSGRTGELFF
TRBD1 | - | TRBJ1-1 | TRBV30 | TGTGCCTGGAGTGTACCCCTACAGGGGCGTACTGAAGCTTTCTTT | CAWSVPLQGRTEAFF
- | - | TRBJ1-2 | TRBV3-1/TRBV3-2 | TGTGCCAGCAGCCAAGATTCCCTGGACAGCCACTATGGCTACACCTTC | CASSQDSLDSHYGYTF
- | - | TRBJ2-7 | TRBV6-5 | TGTGCCAGCAGTTACTCAAGCCCAGGGCGCGACGAGCAGTACTTC | CASSYSSPGRDEQYF
- | - | TRBJ1-1 | TRBV30 | TGTGCCTGGCGTCTAGGGGGGGGTACTGAAGCTTTCTTT | CAWRLGGGTEAFF
TRBD2 | few | TRBJ2-3 | TRBV3-1/TRBV3-2 | TGTGCCAGCAGCCCCCTGGCGGGGGGCGGGCATACGCAGTATTTT | CASSPLAGGGHTQYF
TRBD1 | - | TRBJ1-1 | TRBV29-1 | TGCAGCGTTGGGGCCGGGACAGGGATTATGAACACTGAAGCTTTCTTT | CSVGAGTGIMNTEAFF
- | - | TRBJ2-3 | TRBV15 | TGTGCCACCAGCAGAGATGCAGGTTCGGATACGCAGTATTTT | CATSRDAGSDTQYF
- | - | TRBJ1-5 | TRBV27 | TGTGCCAGCAGACCCGGACAGAAAACCCAGCATTTT | CASRPGQKTQHF
- | once | TRBJ2-5 | TRBV14 | TGTGCCAGCAGTCCAGGGTTTAGGCAAGAGACCCAGTACTTC | CASSPGFRQETQYF
- | - | TRBJ2-3 | TRBV11-3 | TGTGCCAGCAGCTTTTCGGGCGGGAGCACAGATACGCAGTATTTT | CASSFSGGSTDTQYF
TRBD1 | - | TRBJ1-6 | TRBV15 | TGTGCCACCAGCAGAGATCTTGTGCGACAGGGAAGTTCACCCCTCCACTTT | CATSRDLVRQGSSPLHF
TRBD1 | - | TRBJ1-5 | TRBV27 | TGTGCCAGCCCAAGCCGGGACAGGGAAGGGCCCCAGCATTTT | CASPSRDREGPQHF
- | - | TRBJ2-7 | TRBV18 | TGTGCCAGCTCACCAGAGGACAGATACGAGCAGTACTTC | CASSPEDRYEQYF
TRBD2 | few | TRBJ2-7 | TRBV29-1 | TGCAGCGTTGAATACGGGACTAGCAGCGAGCAGTACTTC | CSVEYGTSSEQYF
- | - | TRBJ1-2 | TRBV6-2/TRBV6-3 | TGTGCCAGCAGTCGGACAGCTTCTAACTATGGCTACACCTTC | CASSRTASNYGYTF
TRBD2 | - | TRBJ2-1 | TRBV9 | TGTGCCAGCAGCTCCAGCGGGACCTACAATGAGCAGTTCTTC | CASSSSGTYNEQFF
- | - | TRBJ1-2 | TRBV3-1/TRBV3-2 | TGTGCCAGCAGCACCCAAGCGGGTGTCTACACCTTC | CASSTQAGVYTF
- | - | TRBJ1-2 | TRBV6-5 | TGTGCCAGCCATTTACTATTCCGCGATGGCTACACCTTC | CASHLLFRDGYTF
- | - | TRBJ2-1 | TRBV12-3/TRBV12-4 | TGTGCCAGCAGTCGGAATGAGCAGTTCTTC | CASSRNEQFF
TRBD2 | - | TRBJ2-3 | TRBV12-5 | TGTGCTAGTGGTCCAGTGGTAGCGGGGGTCACAGATACGCAGTATTTT | CASGPVVAGVTDTQYF
TRBD2 | - | TRBJ2-3 | TRBV4-2 | TGTGCCAGCAGCCAAGATCTCCTAGCGGGAGTGGGGACAGATACGCAGTATTTT | CASSQDLLAGVGTDTQYF
TRBD2 | - | TRBJ2-1 | TRBV11-2 | TGTGCCAGCAGACCACTAGCGGGGGGCCCCCATGAGCAGTTCTTC | CASRPLAGGPHEQFF
TRBD2 | - | TRBJ2-7 | TRBV6-2/TRBV6-3 | TGTGCCAGCAGTTACGAAGGACTAGCGGGACAGGAGCAGTACTTC | CASSYEGLAGQEQYF
- | - | TRBJ2-5 | TRBV9 | TGTGCCAGCAGATTAACAGGGCGAGAGACCCAGTACTTC | CASRLTGRETQYF
- | - | TRBJ2-5 | TRBV7-5 | TGTGCCAGAAGCTGCGACAAGCAAGAGACCCAGTACTTC | CARSCDKQETQYF
- | - | TRBJ1-5 | TRBV30 | TGTGCCTGGAGTAGCAGGGAAAATCAGCCCCAGCATTTT | CAWSSRENQPQHF
TRBD2 | - | TRBJ2-5 | TRBV12-3/TRBV12-4 | TGTGCCAGCCGGACTAGCTCCCAAGAGACCCAGTACTTC | CASRTSSQETQYF
TRBD2 | - | TRBJ2-7 | TRBV7-8 | TGTGCCAGCAGCTTAGGTGGGGGGGGTCCCAGGCACGAGCAGTACTTC | CASSLGGGGPRHEQYF
- | - | TRBJ2-5 | TRBV10-2 | TGCGCCAGCAGTGAGGCCTTGGGAGTGGGTGAGACCCAGTACTTC | CASSEALGVGETQYF
- | - | TRBJ1-1 | TRBV19 | TGTGCCAGTAGTACCGGGAGAAACACTGAAGCTTTCTTT | CASSTGRNTEAFF
TRBD1 | - | TRBJ2-5 | TRBV5-4 | TGTGCCAGCAGCCCGGACAGGGGGCGGGAGACCCAGTACTTC | CASSPDRGRETQYF
- | - | TRBJ1-6 | TRBV9 | TGTGCCAGCAGCGTAGACCCGAATAGTTATTCACCCCTCCACTTT | CASSVDPNSYSPLHF
- | few | TRBJ1-1 | TRBV10-3 | TGTGCCATCAGGGAACAGGGTAGAGGATCTGAAGCTTTCTTT | CAIREQGRGSEAFF
TRBD1 | - | TRBJ1-1 | TRBV2 | TGTGCCAGCAGTCGGGACAGGGAAGCTGAAGCTTTCTTT | CASSRDREAEAFF
TRBD1 | - | TRBJ1-4 | TRBV5-4 | TGTGCCAGCAGCTTGGCGGGACAGGCTCTGGGTCAAAAACTGTTTTTT | CASSLAGQALGQKLFF
- | - | TRBJ2-3 | TRBV1 | TGCACCAGCAGCCAAGAGCGGGGGGGCACAACAGATACGCAGTATTTT | CTSSQERGGTTDTQYF
- | - | TRBJ1-3 | TRBV4-2 | TGTGCCAGCAGCCAAGGTGTAGCCTCTGGAAACACCATATATTTT | CASSQGVASGNTIYF
TRBD2 | - | TRBJ2-7 | TRBV9 | TGTGCCAGCAGCGTAGGAAATAGCGGGCCCTACGAGCAGTACTTC | CASSVGNSGPYEQYF
- | few | TRBJ1-2 | TRBV7-8 | TGTGCCAGCAGCATAACACAGGCTAACTATGGCTACACCTTC | CASSITQANYGYTF
TRBD2 | - | TRBJ2-3 | TRBV11-2 | TGTGCCAGCAGCACTTTAGCGGGGGTCACAGATACGCAGTATTTT | CASSTLAGVTDTQYF
TRBD1 | few | TRBJ1-2 | TRBV7-9 | TGTGCCAGCAGCCCTCGACAGGGGCAGAGCTATGGCTACACCTTC | CASSPRQGQSYGYTF
TRBD2 | - | TRBJ2-7 | TRBV7-9 | TGTGCCAGCAGCTTAGCGCTGGTGTTCGGGCGGGAGACCTACGAGCAGTACTTC | CASSLALVFGRETYEQYF
- | - | TRBJ2-3 | TRBV14 | TGTGCCAGCAGCCAAGATAGCGGAGCTACAGATACGCAGTATTTT | CASSQDSGATDTQYF